This is a list of T cell receptor beta chains from one sample in a study of T cells in Graves' hyperthyroidism and ophthalmopathy. TCRdb itself ran the multiplex PCR reads through MiXCR, one entry per CDR3 protein. The table includes around 610,000 distinct CDR3 sequences, roughly 14% detected once. The sample consisted of blood. The receptors stem from a woman in her forties with Graves' ophthalmopathy. CDR3s include the opening cysteine and the closing phenylalanine or tryptophan. D genes are given only for firm matches. Size tells how often a clone was seen (once, few, many) or the class of an expanded clone, and some rows leave it out.

>NA|TRBJ2-7|NA|TRBV11-1
CASSPRSGQKIYEQYF
TGTGCCAGCAGTCCGAGGAGTGGACAAAAAATCTACGAGCAGTACTTC
>many|TRBJ2-5|NA|TRBV12-3/TRBV12-4
CASSSHRAPQETQYF
TGTGCCAGCAGTTCCCACAGGGCCCCCCAAGAGACCCAGTACTTC
>NA|TRBJ2-7|TRBD2|TRBV6-2/TRBV6-3
CASSYEGASSGSRSYEQYF
TGTGCCAGCAGTTACGAAGGGGCGTCTAGCGGGAGTCGGTCCTACGAGCAGTACTTC
>many|TRBJ1-2|TRBD1|TRBV24-1
CATSEPGTGDGYTF
TGTGCCACCAGTGAACCCGGGACAGGGGACGGCTACACCTTC
>NA|TRBJ1-1|TRBD1|TRBV9
CASSVRDSSNTEAFF
TGTGCCAGCAGCGTTAGGGACAGCTCGAACACTGAAGCTTTCTTT
>many|TRBJ2-7|NA|TRBV18
CASSPGEGSEQYF
TGTGCCAGCTCACCAGGGGAAGGGAGCGAGCAGTACTTC
>once|TRBJ2-5|TRBD1|TRBV12-3/TRBV12-4
CASTKGQGLDETQYF
TGTGCCAGCACGAAGGGACAGGGGTTGGACGAGACCCAGTACTTC
>few|TRBJ2-2|NA|TRBV20-1
CSGRPTNTGELFF
TGCAGTGGGCGGCCAACGAACACCGGGGAGCTGTTTTTT
>many|TRBJ2-5|NA|TRBV3-1
CASSQVQTQYF
TGTGCCAGCAGCCAAGTTCAGACCCAGTACTTC
>many|TRBJ2-4|NA|TRBV28
CASSSPNGGDIQYF
TGTGCCAGCAGTTCCCCAAATGGGGGTGACATTCAGTACTTC
>many|TRBJ2-7|NA|TRBV7-2
CASSSGYGGMDF
TGTGCCAGCAGCTCTGGATATGGGGGTATGGACTTC